One sample yielded the 26 T cell receptor beta chains listed below, sequenced in a study of cytotoxic CD8 clonotypes in ibrutinib-treated CLL. Produced via immunoSEQ multiplex PCR; TCRdb's table is partial and in-frame only. The sample contains about 19,000 clones, 81% of which appear only once. Source: PBMCs, taken before ibrutinib treatment. These receptors were taken from a human donor with chronic lymphocytic leukemia.

The chain recombines TRBV7-9 with TRBJ2-5, with 9 bases fitting TRBD1. The CDR3 extends over 15 amino acids. CDR1 SEHNR and CDR2 FQNEAQ come from the germline V gene (reference sequence). V was pared by 5 bases and J by 5 bases, with 9 bases of the junction left unmatched. The CDR3 DNA reads TGTGCCAGCAGCCCGAGGACAGGGGACGGGGAGACCCAGTACTTC. It encodes CASSPRTGDGETQYF.

This clone has just one count. The chain links TRBV7-9 to TRBJ2-7, with TRBD2 as a possible D gene (6 bases). Germline V gene sequence: CDR1 SEHNR, CDR2 FQNEAQ (reference sequence). Trimming took 5 bases from V and 2 from J, leaving 13 bases between them. The CDR3 runs 14 residues. The CDR3 reads CASSRGSSAYEQYF. As DNA, the CDR3 is TGTGCCAGCAGCCGTGGATCTAGCGCCTACGAGCAGTACTTC. The variable domain in full, with the rest retrieved from reference TRBV7-9 and TRBJ2-7, is DTGVSQNPRHKITKRGQNVTFRCDPISEHNRLYWYRQTLGQGPEFLTYFQNEAQLEKSRLLSDRFSAERPKGSFSTLEIQRTEQGDSAMYLCASSRGSSAYEQYFGPGTRLTVT.

The genes are TRBV28 and TRBJ1-5; perhaps TRBD1 as D (5 bases). Per the germline V gene, CDR1 is MDHEN and CDR2 is SYDVKM. The V and J ends lost 4 bases and 3 bases respectively, with 13 bases between them. This CDR3 comprises 15 residues. This CDR3 reads CASSSLDSANQPQHF. The CDR3 region has the DNA TGTGCCAGCAGTTCTCTTGACAGCGCCAATCAGCCCCAGCATTTT.

The V gene is TRBV6-5, the J gene TRBJ2-1; D possibly matches TRBD1 or TRBD2 (5 bases each). Trimming took 6 bases from V and 8 from J, leaving 20 bases between them. Germline V gene sequence: CDR1 MNHEY, CDR2 SVGAGI. The CDR3 is 15 residues long. CDR3 amino acids: CASSNLGLARDEQFF. DNA for the CDR3: TGTGCCAGCAGCAACCTGGGGCTAGCAAGGGATGAGCAGTTCTTC.

The rearrangement joins TRBV7-5 to TRBJ1-5; the table's D call of TRBD1 was not tested on the DNA. TRBV7-5 is designated a pseudogene. This CDR3 spans 14 amino acids. CDR3 bases: TGTGCCAGAAGACTCCAGGGGGATGATCAGCCCCAGCATTTT. It is translated as CARRLQGDDQPQHF.

The chain recombines TRBV5-5 with TRBJ1-2, with D maybe TRBD1 (6 bases). The length of the CDR3 is 14 residues. CDR1 SGHKS and CDR2 YYEKEE come from the germline V gene (reference sequence). Trimming took 5 bases from V and 6 from J, leaving 17 bases between them. In DNA form, the CDR3 reads TGTGCCAGCAGTTACAACAGGGAGGGGCATGGCTACACCTTC. Its translation: CASSYNREGHGYTF. Filled out from reference TRBV5-5 and TRBJ1-2, the complete variable domain reads DAGVTQSPTHLIKTRGQQVTLRCSPISGHKSVSWYQQVLGQGPQFIFQYYEKEERGRGNFPDRFSARQFPNYSSELNVNALLLGDSALYLCASSYNREGHGYTFGSGTRLTVV.

The genes are TRBV5-4 and TRBJ1-1; D is unclear. The V end lost 4 bases, the J end lost 6 bases, and 13 bases lay between the germline ends. The CDR3 extends over 13 amino acids. The germline gives CDR1 SGHNT, CDR2 YYREEE (reference sequence). CDR3 protein: CASSGRVGAEAFF. The CDR3, as DNA: TGTGCCAGCAGCGGGAGGGTTGGCGCTGAAGCTTTCTTT.

The sample holds one count of this clone. The CDR3 spells CASSIAGRFYEQYF. The CDR3 DNA sequence: TGTGCCAGTAGTATAGCAGGGAGGTTCTACGAGCAGTACTTC. The chain links TRBV19 to TRBJ2-7; TRBD2 might be the D (6 bases). Trimming took 1 base from V and 3 from J, leaving 10 bases between them. Germline V CDR1 and CDR2: LNHDA, SQIVND (reference sequence). The CDR3 totals 14 residues.

The chain couples TRBV9 to TRBJ1-4, with no clear D. This CDR3 comprises 14 residues. With 0 bases removed from V and 8 bases from J, the gap between germline ends came to 11 bases. The germline V gene encodes CDR1 SGDLS and CDR2 YYNGEE. CDR3 residues: CASSVGGVGEKLFF. The CDR3, as DNA: TGTGCCAGCAGCGTAGGTGGGGTCGGAGAAAAACTGTTTTTT.

The chain has TRBV5-1 and TRBJ2-1, with TRBD1 as a possible D gene (5 bases). This CDR3 has 16 residues. Per germline, CDR1 SGHRS and CDR2 YFSETQ. The germline V and J ends were trimmed by 0 bases and 3 bases, with 13 bases remaining between them. Here the CDR3 reads CASSLDEGDGYNEQFF. CDR3 nucleotides: TGCGCCAGCAGCTTGGATGAAGGGGATGGCTACAATGAGCAGTTCTTC.

This clone was detected once. The chain recombines TRBV30 with TRBJ2-2; 7 bases match TRBD2. From germline, CDR1 is GTSNPN and CDR2 SVGIG (reference sequence). The V gene end was trimmed by 5 bases and the J gene end by 0 bases; junction bases not matched to a gene: 3. The CDR3 consists of 14 residues. The CDR3 is CAWVAGPNTGELFF. The CDR3 coding sequence is TGTGCCTGGGTAGCGGGTCCGAACACCGGGGAGCTGTTTTTT.

The J gene is TRBJ2-7, the V gene TRBV10-3; D gene uncertain. The CDR3 loop spans 13 amino acids. The V end was cut by 4 bases, the J end by 1 base, with 8 bases between. Germline values: CDR1 ENHRY, CDR2 SYGVKD. The CDR3 region is CAISGPTSYEQYF. The CDR3 nucleotides read TGTGCCATCAGTGGTCCCACTTCCTACGAGCAGTACTTC.

The chain links TRBV19 to TRBJ2-5; the match to TRBD1 covers 10 bases. The CDR3 length is 16 residues. V was pared by 7 bases and J by 4 bases, with 12 bases of the junction left unmatched. Germline lookup yields CDR1 LNHDA and CDR2 SQIVND (reference sequence). This chain's CDR3 is CASTPQGQGERETQYF. The CDR3 DNA sequence: TGTGCCAGTACCCCCCAAGGACAGGGGGAAAGAGAGACCCAGTACTTC.

The V call is TRBV7-3, the J call TRBJ2-2; D is possibly TRBD2 (5 bases). The CDR3 totals 15 residues. V was cut by 6 bases and J by 6 bases, with 17 bases left in between. CDR1 and CDR2 (germline): SGHTA, FQGTGA. In nucleotides, the CDR3 is TGTGCCAGCAGGGAGGCGGGCGCGGCTTCCGGGGAGCTGTTTTTT. Translated, it gives CASREAGAASGELFF.

V is TRBV19 and J is TRBJ1-1, with D maybe TRBD1 (5 bases). Germline V gene sequence: CDR1 LNHDA, CDR2 SQIVND (reference sequence). The V end lost 3 bases, the J end lost 2 bases, and 10 bases lay between the germline ends. The CDR3 has 14 amino acids. The CDR3 spells CASSMARENTEAFF. CDR3 nucleotide sequence: TGTGCCAGTAGTATGGCCAGGGAAAACACTGAAGCTTTCTTT.

This chain joins TRBV5-4 and TRBJ2-1; D is ambiguous. Trimming took off 3 bases at V and 2 bases at J, with 15 bases between the two ends. The CDR3 has 16 amino acids. Germline CDR1 and CDR2: SGHNT and YYREEE (reference sequence). The CDR3 DNA reads as TGTGCCAGCAGCTCCCAGAGTGCAGGAGCCTACAATGAGCAGTTCTTC. Residues: CASSSQSAGAYNEQFF.

CDR3 sequence (DNA): TGTGCCAGCAGTGAGCAGGGGGCCCATCAGCCCCAGCATTTT. This gives the protein CASSEQGAHQPQHF. The V and J genes are TRBV6-1 and TRBJ1-5; 8 positions match TRBD1. The CDR3 runs 14 residues. J gave up 5 bases and V 3 bases, and 3 bases lay outside the gene matches. Looked up from germline, CDR1 is MNHNS and CDR2 is SASEGT.

The gene calls are TRBV20-1 and TRBJ2-3; unclear D gene. The V end lost 3 bases, the J end lost 10 bases, and 8 bases lay between the germline ends. CDR1 and CDR2 (germline): DFQATT, SNEGSKA (reference sequence). The CDR3 has 10 residues. For the CDR3, the DNA is TGCAGTGCTAGTGGCCTCCCGCAGTATTTT. Amino acid sequence: CSASGLPQYF.

With respect to this clone: The junction and the germline gene differ at one end; a read error may be behind it. The chain carries TRBV5-4 and TRBJ1-4; a possible D gene is TRBD1 (5 bases). The V gene's germline CDR1 is SGHNT and CDR2 YYREEE (reference sequence). The CDR3 has 14 residues. CDR3: CAGSPGRTNEKLFF. For the CDR3, the DNA is TGTGCCGGCAGCCCGGGACGGACTAATGAAAAACTGTTTTTT.

This sequence joins TRBV10-2 and TRBJ2-2; D is perhaps TRBD2 (7 bases). The V gene lost 8 bases and the J gene lost 2 bases, with 18 bases spanning the gap. Per germline, CDR1 WSHSY and CDR2 SAAADI. CDR3 length: 16 amino acids. The CDR3 sequence is CASRVDGGLNTGELFF. For the CDR3, the DNA is TGCGCCAGCCGCGTGGACGGGGGGCTTAACACCGGGGAGCTGTTTTTT.

This clone was found a few times. This chain connects TRBV5-6 to TRBJ1-2; 8 nucleotides match TRBD1. The CDR3 has 16 amino acids. The germline V gene has CDR1 SGHDT and CDR2 YYEEEE. V was pared by 4 bases and J by 7 bases, with 15 bases of the junction left unmatched. The CDR3 here is CASSLIGMQGASGYTF. The CDR3 region has the DNA TGTGCCAGCAGCCTGATTGGTATGCAGGGGGCGAGTGGCTACACCTTC. Full variable domain (outside the CDR3, taken from reference TRBV5-6 and TRBJ1-2): DAGVTQSPTHLIKTRGQQVTLRCSPKSGHDTVSWYQQALGQGPQFIFQYYEEEERQRGNFPDRFSGHQFPNYSSELNVNALLLGDSALYLCASSLIGMQGASGYTFGSGTRLTVV.

The rearrangement links TRBV18 to TRBJ1-2; a weak D match, TRBD1 (5 bases). CDR1 and CDR2 from the germline V gene are KGHSH and LQKENI. This CDR3 region has 12 residues. The V end lost 2 bases, the J end lost 8 bases, and 9 bases lay between the germline ends. The CDR3: CASSPGAEGYTF. CDR3 sequence (DNA): TGTGCCAGCTCACCAGGGGCGGAAGGCTACACCTTC.

The chain has TRBV6-5 and TRBJ1-4; 9 nucleotides agree with TRBD1. The J segment lost 7 bases and the V segment lost 5 bases, leaving 8 bases of the junction unmatched. The CDR3 spans 15 residues. Germline CDR1 reads MNHEY; CDR2 reads SVGAGI. The CDR3 region is CASSAPGQGTEKLFF. The CDR3 nucleotides read TGTGCCAGCAGTGCCCCGGGACAGGGTACTGAAAAACTGTTTTTT.

The V gene is TRBV7-7, the J gene TRBJ2-2, with D perhaps assigned TRBD1 or TRBD2 (5 bases each). Germline CDR1 and CDR2: SSHAT and FNYEAQ (reference sequence). CDR3 size: 15 residues. The ends were cut back, 3 bases at V and 3 bases at J, with 11 bases in the middle. Here the CDR3 reads CASSFQRGDTGELFF. The CDR3 DNA is TGTGCCAGCAGCTTCCAGCGAGGGGACACCGGGGAGCTGTTTTTT.

The chain joins TRBV13 to TRBJ1-4; possible D gene TRBD1, 6 bases. Per the germline V gene, CDR1 is PRHDT and CDR2 is FYEKMQ (reference sequence). The ends were cut back, 3 bases at V and 2 bases at J, with 13 bases in the middle. CDR3 length: 16 amino acids. CDR3 in amino acids: CASSLVGDTTNEKLFF. Here the CDR3 DNA reads TGTGCCAGCAGCTTGGTCGGGGACACGACTAATGAAAAACTGTTTTTT.

By its share, this clone is medium-sized. This chain connects TRBV10-3 to TRBJ2-7; no definite D call. Germline V gene lookup returns CDR1 ENHRY and CDR2 SYGVKD. V dropped 10 bases and J dropped 1 base, with 11 bases sitting between them. CDR3 size: 12 residues. CDR3 residues: CASSLGSYEQYF. The CDR3 region has the DNA TGTGCCAGCTCCTTAGGGTCCTACGAGCAGTACTTC.